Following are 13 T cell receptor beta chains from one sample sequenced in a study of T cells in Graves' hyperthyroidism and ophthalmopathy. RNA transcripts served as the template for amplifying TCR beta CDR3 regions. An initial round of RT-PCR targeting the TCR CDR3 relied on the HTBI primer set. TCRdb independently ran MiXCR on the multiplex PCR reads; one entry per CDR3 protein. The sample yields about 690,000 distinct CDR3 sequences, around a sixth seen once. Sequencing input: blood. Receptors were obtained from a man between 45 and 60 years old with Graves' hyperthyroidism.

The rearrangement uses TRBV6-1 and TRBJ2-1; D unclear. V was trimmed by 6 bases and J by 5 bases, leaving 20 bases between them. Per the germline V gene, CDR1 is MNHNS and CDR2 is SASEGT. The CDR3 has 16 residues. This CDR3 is CASSPTTAGSDNEQFF. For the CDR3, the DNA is TGTGCCAGCAGCCCAACGACCGCCGGAAGTGACAATGAGCAGTTCTTC.

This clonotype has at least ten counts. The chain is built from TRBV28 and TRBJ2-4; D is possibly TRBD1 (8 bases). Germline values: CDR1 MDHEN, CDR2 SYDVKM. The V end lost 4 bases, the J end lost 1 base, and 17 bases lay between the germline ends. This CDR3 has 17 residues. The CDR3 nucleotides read TGTGCCAGCAGTTCCAGGACAGGGCGGGGGGCCAAAAACATTCAGTACTTC. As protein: CASSSRTGRGAKNIQYF.

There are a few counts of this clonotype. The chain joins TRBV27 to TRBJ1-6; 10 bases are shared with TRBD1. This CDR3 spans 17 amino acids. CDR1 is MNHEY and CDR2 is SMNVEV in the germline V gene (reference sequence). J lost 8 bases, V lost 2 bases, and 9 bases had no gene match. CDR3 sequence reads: CASSLPRQGAWDSPLHF. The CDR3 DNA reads TGTGCCAGCAGTTTACCCCGACAGGGGGCGTGGGATTCACCCCTCCACTTT.

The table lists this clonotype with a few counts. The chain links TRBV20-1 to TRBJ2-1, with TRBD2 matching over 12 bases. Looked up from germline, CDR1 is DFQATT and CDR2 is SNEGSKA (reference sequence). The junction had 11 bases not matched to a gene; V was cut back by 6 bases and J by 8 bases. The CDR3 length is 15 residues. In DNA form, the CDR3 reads TGCAGTGCCTCCCCTCGACTAGCGGGAGAGGATGAGCAGTTCTTC. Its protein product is CSASPRLAGEDEQFF.

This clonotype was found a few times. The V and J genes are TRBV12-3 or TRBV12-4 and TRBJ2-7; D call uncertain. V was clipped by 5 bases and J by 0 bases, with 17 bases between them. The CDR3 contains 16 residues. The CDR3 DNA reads TGTGCCAGCAGTCGGAGAGACCTTGAACTCTCCTACGAGCAGTACTTC. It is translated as CASSRRDLELSYEQYF.

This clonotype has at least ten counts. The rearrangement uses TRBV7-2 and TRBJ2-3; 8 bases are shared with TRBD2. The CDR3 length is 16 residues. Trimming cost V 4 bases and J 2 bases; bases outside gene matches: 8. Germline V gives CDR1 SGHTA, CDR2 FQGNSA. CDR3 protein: CASSSRTGGPTDTQYF. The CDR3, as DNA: TGTGCCAGCAGCTCTCGGACGGGAGGGCCCACAGATACGCAGTATTTT.

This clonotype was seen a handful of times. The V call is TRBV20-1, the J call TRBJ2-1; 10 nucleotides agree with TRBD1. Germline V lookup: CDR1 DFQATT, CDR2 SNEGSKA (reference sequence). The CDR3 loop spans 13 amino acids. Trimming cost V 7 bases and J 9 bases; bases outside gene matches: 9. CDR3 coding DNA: TGCAGTGTCCCGGACAGGGGGGGAAGTGAGCAGTTCTTC. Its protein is CSVPDRGGSEQFF.

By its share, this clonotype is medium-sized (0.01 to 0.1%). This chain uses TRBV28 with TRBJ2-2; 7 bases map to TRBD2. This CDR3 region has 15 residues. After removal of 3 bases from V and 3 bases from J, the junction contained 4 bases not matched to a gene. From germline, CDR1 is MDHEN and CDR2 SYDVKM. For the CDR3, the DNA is TGTGCCAGCAGTTTCGGCGGGAGACACACCGGGGAGCTGTTTTTT. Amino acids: CASSFGGRHTGELFF.

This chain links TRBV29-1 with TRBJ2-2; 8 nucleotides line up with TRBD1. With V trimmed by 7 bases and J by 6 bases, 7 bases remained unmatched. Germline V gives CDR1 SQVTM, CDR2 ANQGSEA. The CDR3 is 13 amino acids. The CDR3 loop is CSARTGTAGELFF. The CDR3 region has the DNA TGCAGCGCCCGGACAGGGACAGCCGGGGAGCTGTTTTTT.

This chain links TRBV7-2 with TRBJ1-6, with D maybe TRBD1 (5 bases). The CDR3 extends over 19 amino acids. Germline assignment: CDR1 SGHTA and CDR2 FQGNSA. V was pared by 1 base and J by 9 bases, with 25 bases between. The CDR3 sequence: CASSLEGPGGAVVGSPLHF. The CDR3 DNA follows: TGTGCCAGCAGCTTAGAAGGGCCCGGGGGAGCAGTAGTTGGTTCACCCCTCCACTTT.

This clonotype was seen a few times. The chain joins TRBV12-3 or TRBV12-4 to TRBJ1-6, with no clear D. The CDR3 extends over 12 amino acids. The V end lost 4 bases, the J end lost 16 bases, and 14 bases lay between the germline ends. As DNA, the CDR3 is TGTGCCAGCAGTTCGGGCCGCTTCTCTCTCCACTTT. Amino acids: CASSSGRFSLHF.

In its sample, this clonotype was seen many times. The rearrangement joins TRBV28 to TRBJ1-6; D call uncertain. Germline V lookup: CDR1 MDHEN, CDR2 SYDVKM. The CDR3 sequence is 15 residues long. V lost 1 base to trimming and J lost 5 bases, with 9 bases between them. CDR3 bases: TGTGCCAGCAGTTTATTTTCCGGGAATAATTCACCCCTCCACTTT. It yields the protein CASSLFSGNNSPLHF.

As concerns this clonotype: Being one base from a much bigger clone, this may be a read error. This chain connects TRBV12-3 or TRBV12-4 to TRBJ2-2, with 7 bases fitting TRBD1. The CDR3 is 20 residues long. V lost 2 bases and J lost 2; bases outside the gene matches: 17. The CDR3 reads CASSLYRTGRGRENTGELFF. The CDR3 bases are TGTGCCAGCAGTTTATATAGGACAGGTAGAGGAAGGGAAAACACCGGGGAGCTGTTTTTT.